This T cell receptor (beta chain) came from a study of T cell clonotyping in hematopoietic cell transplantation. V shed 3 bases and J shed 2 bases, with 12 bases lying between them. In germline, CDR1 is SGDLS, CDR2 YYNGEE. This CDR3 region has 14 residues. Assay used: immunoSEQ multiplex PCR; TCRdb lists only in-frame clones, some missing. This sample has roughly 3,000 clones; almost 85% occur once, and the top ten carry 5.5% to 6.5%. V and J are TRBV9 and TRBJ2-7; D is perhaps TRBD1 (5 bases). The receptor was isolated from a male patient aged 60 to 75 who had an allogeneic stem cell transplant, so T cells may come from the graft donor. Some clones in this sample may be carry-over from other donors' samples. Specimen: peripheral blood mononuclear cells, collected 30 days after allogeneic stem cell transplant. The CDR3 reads CASSGRETAYEQYF. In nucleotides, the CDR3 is TGTGCCAGCAGCGGCAGGGAAACGGCCTACGAGCAGTACTTC.